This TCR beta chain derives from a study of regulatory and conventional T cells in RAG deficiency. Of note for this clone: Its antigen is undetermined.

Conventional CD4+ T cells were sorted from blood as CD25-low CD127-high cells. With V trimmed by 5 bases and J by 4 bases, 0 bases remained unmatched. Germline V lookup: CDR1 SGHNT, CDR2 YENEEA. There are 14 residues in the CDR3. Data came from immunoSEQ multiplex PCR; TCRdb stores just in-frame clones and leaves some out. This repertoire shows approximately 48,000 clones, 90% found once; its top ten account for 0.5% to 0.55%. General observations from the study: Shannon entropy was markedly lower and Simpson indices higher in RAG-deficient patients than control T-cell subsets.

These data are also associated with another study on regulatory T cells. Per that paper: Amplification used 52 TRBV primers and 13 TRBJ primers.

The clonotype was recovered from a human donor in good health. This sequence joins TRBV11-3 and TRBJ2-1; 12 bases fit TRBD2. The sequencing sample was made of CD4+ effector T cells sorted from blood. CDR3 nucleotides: TGTGCCAGCAGCGGACTAGCGGGATACAATGAGCAGTTCTTC. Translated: CASSGLAGYNEQFF.